This T cell receptor (beta chain) was found in a study of OX40 agonist ivuxolimab in advanced cancers. Repertoires were generated with immunoSEQ multiplex PCR, while TCRdb's copy carries only in-frame clones and drops some. In the table there are over 65,000 clones, about 86% of which are singletons. CDR3 size: 13 residues. Germline V gene lookup returns CDR1 SQVTM and CDR2 ANQGSEA. V dropped 6 bases and J dropped 4 bases, with 15 bases sitting between them. This specimen was CD4+ or CD8+ T cells sorted from blood, taken in a trial of the OX40 agonist ivuxolimab. The chain links TRBV29-1 to TRBJ1-2; D remains ambiguous. This TCR was sampled from an adult with an advanced solid tumor such as melanoma, head and neck, liver or kidney cancer. The CDR3 DNA reads as TGCAGCGTGGCTGACTCAACGGTCTATGGCTACACCTTC. Residues: CSVADSTVYGYTF.